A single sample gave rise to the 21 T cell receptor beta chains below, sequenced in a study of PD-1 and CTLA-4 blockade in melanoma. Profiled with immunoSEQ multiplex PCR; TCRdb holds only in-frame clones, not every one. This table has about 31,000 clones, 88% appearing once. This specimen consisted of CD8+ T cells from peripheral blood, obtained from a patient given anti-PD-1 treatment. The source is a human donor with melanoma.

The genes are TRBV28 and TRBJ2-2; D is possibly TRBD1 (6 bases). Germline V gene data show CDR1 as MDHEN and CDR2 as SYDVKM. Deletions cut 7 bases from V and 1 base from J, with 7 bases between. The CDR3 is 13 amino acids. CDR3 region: CASKGGNTGELFF. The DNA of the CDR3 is TGTGCCAGCAAAGGGGGGAACACCGGGGAGCTGTTTTTT.

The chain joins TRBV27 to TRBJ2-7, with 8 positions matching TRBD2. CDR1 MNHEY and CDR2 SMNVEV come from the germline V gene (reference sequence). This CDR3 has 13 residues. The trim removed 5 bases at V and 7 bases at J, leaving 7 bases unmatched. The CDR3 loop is CASSHGLAGEQYF. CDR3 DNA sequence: TGTGCCAGCAGTCATGGACTAGCTGGTGAGCAGTACTTC.

The CDR3 bases are TGTGCCGTAGGCGCTTACAATGAGCAGTTCTTC. Its protein is CAVGAYNEQFF. The chain has TRBV15 and TRBJ2-1; D gene ambiguous. The CDR3 length is 11 residues. Germline lookup yields CDR1 LNHNV and CDR2 YYDKDF (reference sequence). V lost 11 bases, J lost 4 bases, and 9 bases lay in between.

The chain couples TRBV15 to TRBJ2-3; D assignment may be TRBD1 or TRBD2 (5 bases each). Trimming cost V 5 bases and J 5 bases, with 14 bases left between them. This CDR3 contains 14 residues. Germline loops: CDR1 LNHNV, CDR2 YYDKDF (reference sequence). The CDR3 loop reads CATSWGSSGDTQYF. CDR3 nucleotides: TGTGCCACCAGCTGGGGGTCCTCGGGAGATACGCAGTATTTT.

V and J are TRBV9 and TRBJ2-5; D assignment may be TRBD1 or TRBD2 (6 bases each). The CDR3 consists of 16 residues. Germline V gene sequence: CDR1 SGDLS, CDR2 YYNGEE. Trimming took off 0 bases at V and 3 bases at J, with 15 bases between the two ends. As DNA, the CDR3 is TGTGCCAGCAGCGTAGAGGGGGGTCACCAGGAAGAGACCCAGTACTTC. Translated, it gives CASSVEGGHQEETQYF.

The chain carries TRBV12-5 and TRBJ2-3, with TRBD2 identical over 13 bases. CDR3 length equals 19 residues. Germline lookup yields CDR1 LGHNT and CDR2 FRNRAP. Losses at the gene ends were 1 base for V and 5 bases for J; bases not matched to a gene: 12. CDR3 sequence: CASGLATGLAGATGDTQYF. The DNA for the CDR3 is TGTGCTAGTGGTTTGGCGACCGGACTAGCGGGGGCCACCGGAGATACGCAGTATTTT.

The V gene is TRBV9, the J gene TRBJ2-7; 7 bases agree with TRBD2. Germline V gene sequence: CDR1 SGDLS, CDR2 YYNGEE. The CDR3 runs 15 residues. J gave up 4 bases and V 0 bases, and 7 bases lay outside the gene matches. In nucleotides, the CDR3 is TGTGCCAGCAGCGTAGCTGGGGAGGGATTGTACGAGCAGTACTTC. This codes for CASSVAGEGLYEQYF.

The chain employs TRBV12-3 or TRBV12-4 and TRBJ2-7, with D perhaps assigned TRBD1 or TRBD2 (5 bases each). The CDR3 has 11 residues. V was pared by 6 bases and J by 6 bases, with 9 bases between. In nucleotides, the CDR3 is TGTGCCAGCAGGTCCGGGACCGAGCAGTACTTC. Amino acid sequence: CASRSGTEQYF.

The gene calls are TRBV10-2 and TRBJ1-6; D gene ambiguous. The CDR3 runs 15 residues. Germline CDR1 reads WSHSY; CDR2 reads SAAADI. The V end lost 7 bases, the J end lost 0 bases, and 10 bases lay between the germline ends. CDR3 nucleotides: TGCGCCAGCATTAGCGGCAGCTCCTATAATTCACCCCTCCACTTT. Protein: CASISGSSYNSPLHF.

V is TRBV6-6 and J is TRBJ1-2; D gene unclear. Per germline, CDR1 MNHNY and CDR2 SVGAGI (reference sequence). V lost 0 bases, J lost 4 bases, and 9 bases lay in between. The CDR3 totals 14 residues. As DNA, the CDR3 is TGTGCCAGCAGTTACTCGAGAGAGGTCTATGGCTACACCTTC. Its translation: CASSYSREVYGYTF.

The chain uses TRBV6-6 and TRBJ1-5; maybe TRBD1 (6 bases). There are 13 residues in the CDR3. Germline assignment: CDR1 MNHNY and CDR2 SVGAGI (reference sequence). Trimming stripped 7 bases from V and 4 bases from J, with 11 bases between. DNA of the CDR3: TGTGCCAGCAATGGACAGAATAATCAGCCCCAGCATTTT. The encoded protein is CASNGQNNQPQHF.

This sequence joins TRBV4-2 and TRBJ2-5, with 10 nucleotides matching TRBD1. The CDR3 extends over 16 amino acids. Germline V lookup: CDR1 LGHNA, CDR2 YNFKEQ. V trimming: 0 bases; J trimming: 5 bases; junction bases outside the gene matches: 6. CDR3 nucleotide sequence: TGTGCCAGCAGCCAAGATGCAGGGACAGGGGCCGAGACCCAGTACTTC. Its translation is CASSQDAGTGAETQYF.

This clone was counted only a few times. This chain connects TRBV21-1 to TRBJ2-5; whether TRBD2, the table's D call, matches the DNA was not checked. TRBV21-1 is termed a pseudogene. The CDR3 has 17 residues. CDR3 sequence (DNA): TGTGCCAGCAGCTCCCTAGGCGGGGACCTGATTGAGGAGACCCAGTACTTC. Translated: CASSSLGGDLIEETQYF.

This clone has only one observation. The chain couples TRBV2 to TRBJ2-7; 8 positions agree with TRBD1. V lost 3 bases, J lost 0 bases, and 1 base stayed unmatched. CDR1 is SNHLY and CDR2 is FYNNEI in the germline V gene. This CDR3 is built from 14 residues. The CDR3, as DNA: TGTGCCAGCAGTGAGCAGGGGGCCTCCTACGAGCAGTACTTC. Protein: CASSEQGASYEQYF.

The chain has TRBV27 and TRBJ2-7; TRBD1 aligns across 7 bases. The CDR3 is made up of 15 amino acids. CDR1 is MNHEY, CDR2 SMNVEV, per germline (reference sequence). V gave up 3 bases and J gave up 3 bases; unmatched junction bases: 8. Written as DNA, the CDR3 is TGTGCCAGCAGTTTTTTGGGGGACAGCGGCTACGAGCAGTACTTC. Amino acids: CASSFLGDSGYEQYF.

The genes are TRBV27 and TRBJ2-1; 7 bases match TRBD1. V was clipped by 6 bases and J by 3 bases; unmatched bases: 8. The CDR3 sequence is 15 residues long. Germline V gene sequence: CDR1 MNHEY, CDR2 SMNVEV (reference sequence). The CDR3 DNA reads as TGTGCCAGCAGCCTTAAGGGACAGCTCTACAATGAGCAGTTCTTC. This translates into CASSLKGQLYNEQFF.

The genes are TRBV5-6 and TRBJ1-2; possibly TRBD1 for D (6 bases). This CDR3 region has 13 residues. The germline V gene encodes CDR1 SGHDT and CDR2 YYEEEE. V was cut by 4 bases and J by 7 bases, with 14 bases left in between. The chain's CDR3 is CASSLGGGPGYTF. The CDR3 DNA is TGTGCCAGCAGCCTAGGGGGAGGGCCTGGCTACACCTTC.

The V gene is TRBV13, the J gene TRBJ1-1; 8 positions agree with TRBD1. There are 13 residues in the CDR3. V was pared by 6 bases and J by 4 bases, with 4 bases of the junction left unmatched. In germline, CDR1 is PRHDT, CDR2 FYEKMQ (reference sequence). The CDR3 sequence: CASRQGVGTEAFF. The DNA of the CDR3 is TGTGCCAGCAGACAGGGGGTAGGCACTGAAGCTTTCTTT.

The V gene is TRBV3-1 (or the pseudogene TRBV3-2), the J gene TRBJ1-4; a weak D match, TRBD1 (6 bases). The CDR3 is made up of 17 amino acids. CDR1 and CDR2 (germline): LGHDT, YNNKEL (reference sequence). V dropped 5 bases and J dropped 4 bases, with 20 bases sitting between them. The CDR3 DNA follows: TGTGCCAGCAGCACTCCCTCCAGGGGACTGAATAATGAAAAACTGTTTTTT. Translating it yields CASSTPSRGLNNEKLFF.

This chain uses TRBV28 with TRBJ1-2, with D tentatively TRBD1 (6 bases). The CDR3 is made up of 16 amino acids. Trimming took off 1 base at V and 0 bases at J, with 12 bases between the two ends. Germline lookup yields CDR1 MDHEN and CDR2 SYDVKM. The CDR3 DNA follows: TGTGCCAGCAGTTTATTCCAGGGGCCAGCTAACTATGGCTACACCTTC. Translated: CASSLFQGPANYGYTF.

CDR3 sequence (DNA): TGTGCCAGCAGCTTTTCAGGGGGCGGAGAGCCCCAGCATTTT. Protein sequence: CASSFSGGGEPQHF. This rearrangement joins TRBV5-4 to TRBJ1-5; 8 nucleotides line up with TRBD1. The length of the CDR3 is 14 residues. The germline V gene has CDR1 SGHNT and CDR2 YYREEE (reference sequence). With 2 bases clipped from V and 8 bases from J, the junction kept 6 bases outside the gene matches. Complete variable domain (other parts from reference TRBV5-4 and TRBJ1-5): ETGVTQSPTHLIKTRGQQVTLRCSSQSGHNTVSWYQQALGQGPQFIFQYYREEENGRGNFPPRFSGLQFPNYSSELNVNALELDDSALYLCASSFSGGGEPQHFGDGTRLSIL.